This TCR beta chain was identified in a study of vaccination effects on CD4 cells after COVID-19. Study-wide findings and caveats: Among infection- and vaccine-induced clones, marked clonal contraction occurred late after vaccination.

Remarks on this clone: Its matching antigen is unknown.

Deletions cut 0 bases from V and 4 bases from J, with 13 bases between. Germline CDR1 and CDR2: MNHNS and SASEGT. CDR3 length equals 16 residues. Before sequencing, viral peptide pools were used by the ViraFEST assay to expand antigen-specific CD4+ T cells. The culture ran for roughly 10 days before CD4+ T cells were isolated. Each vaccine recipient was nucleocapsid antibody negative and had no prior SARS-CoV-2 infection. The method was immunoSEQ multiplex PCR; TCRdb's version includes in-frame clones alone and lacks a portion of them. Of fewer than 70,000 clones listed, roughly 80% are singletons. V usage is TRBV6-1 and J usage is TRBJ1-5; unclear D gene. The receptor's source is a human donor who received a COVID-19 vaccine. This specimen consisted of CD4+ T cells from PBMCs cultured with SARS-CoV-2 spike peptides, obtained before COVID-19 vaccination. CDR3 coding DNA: TGTGCCAGCAGTGAAGCGCTTCTATGGGGTAATCAGCCCCAGCATTTT. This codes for CASSEALLWGNQPQHF.